The sequence of this T cell receptor beta chain was determined in a study of blood T cell repertoires in COVID-19. Produced via immunoSEQ multiplex PCR; TCRdb's table is partial and in-frame only. The top ten clones hold roughly 6% of a sample with about 160,000 clones, 65% to 85% of them seen once. All recovered Cohort 3 donors got two negative PCRs, got clearance, or saw symptom resolution. This TCR came from a man aged 40-50 years who had recovered from COVID-19. Sequenced material: PBMCs or T cells enriched from blood (not recorded which).

The CDR3 DNA is TGTGCCAGCAGTTTACAGGGGAACTATGGCTACACCTTC. Encoded protein: CASSLQGNYGYTF. This sequence joins TRBV7-9 and TRBJ1-2; 7 bases fit TRBD1. Germline lookup yields CDR1 SEHNR and CDR2 FQNEAQ (reference sequence). With V trimmed by 6 bases and J by 2 bases, 3 bases remained unmatched. The CDR3 runs to 13 residues.